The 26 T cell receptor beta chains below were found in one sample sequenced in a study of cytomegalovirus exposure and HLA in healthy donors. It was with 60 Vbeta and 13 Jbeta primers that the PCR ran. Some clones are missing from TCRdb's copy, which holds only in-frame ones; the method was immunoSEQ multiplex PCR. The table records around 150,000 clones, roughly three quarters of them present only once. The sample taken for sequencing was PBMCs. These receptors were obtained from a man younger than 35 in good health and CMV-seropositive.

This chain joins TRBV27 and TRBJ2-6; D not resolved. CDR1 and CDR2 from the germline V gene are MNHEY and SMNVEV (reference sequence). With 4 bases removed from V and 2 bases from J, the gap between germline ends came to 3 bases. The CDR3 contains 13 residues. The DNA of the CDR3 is TGTGCCAGCAGTTCGGCTGGGGCCAACGTCCTGACTTTC. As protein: CASSSAGANVLTF.

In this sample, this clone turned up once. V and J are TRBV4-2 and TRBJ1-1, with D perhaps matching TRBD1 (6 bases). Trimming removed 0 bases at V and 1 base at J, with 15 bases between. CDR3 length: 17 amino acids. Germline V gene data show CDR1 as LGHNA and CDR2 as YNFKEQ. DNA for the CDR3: TGTGCCAGCAGCCAAGATGGGCAGGGGCATGGGAACACTGAAGCTTTCTTT. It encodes CASSQDGQGHGNTEAFF.

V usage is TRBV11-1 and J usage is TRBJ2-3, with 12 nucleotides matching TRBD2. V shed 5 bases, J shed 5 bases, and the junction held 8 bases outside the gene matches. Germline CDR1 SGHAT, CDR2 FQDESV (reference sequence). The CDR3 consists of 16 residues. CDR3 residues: CASSGRLAGVLDTQYF. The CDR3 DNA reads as TGTGCCAGCAGCGGTCGACTAGCGGGGGTTTTAGATACGCAGTATTTT.

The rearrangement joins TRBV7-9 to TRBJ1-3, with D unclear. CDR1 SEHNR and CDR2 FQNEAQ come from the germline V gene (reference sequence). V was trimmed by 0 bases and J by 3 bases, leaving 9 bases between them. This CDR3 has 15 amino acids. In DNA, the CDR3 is TGTGCCAGCAGCTTAGCAGGGAGCGGTGGAAACACCATATATTTT. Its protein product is CASSLAGSGGNTIYF.

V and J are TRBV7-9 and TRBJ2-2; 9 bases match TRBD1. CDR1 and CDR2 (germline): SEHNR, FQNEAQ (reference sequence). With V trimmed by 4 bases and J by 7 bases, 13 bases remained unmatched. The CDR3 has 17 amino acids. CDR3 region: CASSSYGGQGSYGELFF. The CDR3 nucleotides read TGTGCCAGCAGCTCATACGGGGGACAGGGAAGCTACGGGGAGCTGTTTTTT.

The chain's CDR3 is CASSPLEAGDYNEQFF. The CDR3 nucleotides are TGTGCCAGCAGTCCCCTGGAGGCGGGGGACTACAATGAGCAGTTCTTC. The chain couples TRBV28 to TRBJ2-1; 7 bases line up with TRBD2. This CDR3 has 16 residues. CDR1 and CDR2 (germline): MDHEN, SYDVKM. V gave up 5 bases and J gave up 3 bases; unmatched junction bases: 10. The variable domain in full, completed from reference TRBV28 and TRBJ2-1, reads DVKVTQSSRYLVKRTGEKVFLECVQDMDHENMFWYRQDPGLGLRLIYFSYDVKMKEKGDIPEGYSVSREKKERFSLILESASTNQTSMYLCASSPLEAGDYNEQFFGPGTRLTVL.

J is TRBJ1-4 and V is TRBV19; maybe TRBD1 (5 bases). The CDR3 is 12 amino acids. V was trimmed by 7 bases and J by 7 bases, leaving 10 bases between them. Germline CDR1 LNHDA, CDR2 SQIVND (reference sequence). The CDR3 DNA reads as TGTGCCAGTACCCAGGGAGGTGAAAAACTGTTTTTT. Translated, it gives CASTQGGEKLFF.

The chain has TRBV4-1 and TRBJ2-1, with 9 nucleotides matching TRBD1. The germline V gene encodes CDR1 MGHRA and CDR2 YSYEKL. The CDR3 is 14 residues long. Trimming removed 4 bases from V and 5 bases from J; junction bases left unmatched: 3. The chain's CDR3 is CASSLRDRDNEQFF. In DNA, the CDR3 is TGCGCCAGCAGCCTCCGGGACAGGGACAATGAGCAGTTCTTC.

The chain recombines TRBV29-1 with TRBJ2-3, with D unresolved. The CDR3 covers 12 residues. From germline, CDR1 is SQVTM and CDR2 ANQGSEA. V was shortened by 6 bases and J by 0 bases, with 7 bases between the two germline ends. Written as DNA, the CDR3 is TGCAGCGTAGTGACTAGCACAGATACGCAGTATTTT. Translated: CSVVTSTDTQYF.

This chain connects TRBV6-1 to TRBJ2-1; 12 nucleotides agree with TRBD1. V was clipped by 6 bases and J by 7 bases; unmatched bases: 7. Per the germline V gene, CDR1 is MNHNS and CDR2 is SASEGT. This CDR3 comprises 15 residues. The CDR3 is CASSRDRGLGNEQFF. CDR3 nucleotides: TGTGCCAGCAGCCGGGACAGGGGGCTTGGAAATGAGCAGTTCTTC.

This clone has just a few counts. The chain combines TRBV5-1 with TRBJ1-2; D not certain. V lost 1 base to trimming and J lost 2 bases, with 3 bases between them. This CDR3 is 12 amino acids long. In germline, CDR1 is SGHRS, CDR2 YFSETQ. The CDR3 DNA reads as TGCGCCAGCAGCTTGAGCAACTATGGCTACACCTTC. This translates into CASSLSNYGYTF.

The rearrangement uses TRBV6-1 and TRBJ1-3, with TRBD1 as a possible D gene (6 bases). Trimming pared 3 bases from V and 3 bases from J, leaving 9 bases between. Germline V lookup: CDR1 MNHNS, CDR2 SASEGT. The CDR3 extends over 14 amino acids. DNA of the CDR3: TGTGCCAGCAGTGATGCAGGGGTTGGAAACACCATATATTTT. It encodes CASSDAGVGNTIYF.

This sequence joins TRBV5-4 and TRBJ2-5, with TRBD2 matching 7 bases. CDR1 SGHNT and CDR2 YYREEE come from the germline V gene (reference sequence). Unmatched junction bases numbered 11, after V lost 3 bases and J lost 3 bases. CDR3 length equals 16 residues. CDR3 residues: CASSSRTGGSKETQYF. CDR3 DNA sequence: TGTGCCAGCAGCTCCAGGACTGGCGGGAGTAAAGAGACCCAGTACTTC. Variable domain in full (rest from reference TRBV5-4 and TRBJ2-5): ETGVTQSPTHLIKTRGQQVTLRCSSQSGHNTVSWYQQALGQGPQFIFQYYREEENGRGNFPPRFSGLQFPNYSSELNVNALELDDSALYLCASSSRTGGSKETQYFGPGTRLLVL.

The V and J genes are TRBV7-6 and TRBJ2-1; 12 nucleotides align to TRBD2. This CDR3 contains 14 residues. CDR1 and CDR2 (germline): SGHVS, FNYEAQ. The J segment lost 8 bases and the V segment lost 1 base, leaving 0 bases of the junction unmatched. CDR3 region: CASSLGLAGDEQFF. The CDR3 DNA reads TGTGCCAGCAGCTTAGGACTAGCGGGAGATGAGCAGTTCTTC.

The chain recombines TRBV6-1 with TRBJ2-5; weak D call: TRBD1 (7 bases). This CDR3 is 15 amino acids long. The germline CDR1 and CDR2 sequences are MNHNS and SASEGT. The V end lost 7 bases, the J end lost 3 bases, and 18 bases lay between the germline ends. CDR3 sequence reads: CASKWGDSLKETQYF. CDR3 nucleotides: TGTGCCAGCAAGTGGGGGGACAGCTTAAAAGAGACCCAGTACTTC.

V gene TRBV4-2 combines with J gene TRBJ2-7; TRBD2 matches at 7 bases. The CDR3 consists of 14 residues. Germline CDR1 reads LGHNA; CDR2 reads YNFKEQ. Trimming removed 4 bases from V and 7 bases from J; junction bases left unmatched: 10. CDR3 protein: CASSRWEGPGEQYV. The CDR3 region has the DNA TGTGCCAGCAGCCGGTGGGAGGGGCCGGGGGAGCAGTACGTC.

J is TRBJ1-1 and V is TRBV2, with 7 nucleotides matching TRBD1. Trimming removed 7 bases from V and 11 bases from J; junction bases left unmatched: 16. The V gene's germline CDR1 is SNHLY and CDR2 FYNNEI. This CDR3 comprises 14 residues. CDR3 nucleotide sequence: TGTGCCAGCACGGAACTGGAGAGGGGGCGGAAGGCTTTCTTT. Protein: CASTELERGRKAFF.

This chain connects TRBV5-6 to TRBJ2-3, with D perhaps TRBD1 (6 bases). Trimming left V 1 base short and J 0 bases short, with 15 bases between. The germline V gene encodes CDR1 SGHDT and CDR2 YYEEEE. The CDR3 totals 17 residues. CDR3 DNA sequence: TGTGCCAGCAGCTTGAAAGCCTGGACAGCTAGCACAGATACGCAGTATTTT. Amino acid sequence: CASSLKAWTASTDTQYF.

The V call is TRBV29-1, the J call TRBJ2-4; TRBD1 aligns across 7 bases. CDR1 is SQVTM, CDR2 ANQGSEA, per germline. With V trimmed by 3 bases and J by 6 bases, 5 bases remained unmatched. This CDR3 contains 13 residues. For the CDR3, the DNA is TGCAGCGTTGAGCAGGGGGTGGGAAACATTCAGTACTTC. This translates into CSVEQGVGNIQYF.

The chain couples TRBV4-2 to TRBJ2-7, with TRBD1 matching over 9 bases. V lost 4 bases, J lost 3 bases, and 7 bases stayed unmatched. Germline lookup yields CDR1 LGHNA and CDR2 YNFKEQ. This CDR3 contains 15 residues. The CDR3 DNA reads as TGTGCCAGCAGCCCGGGACAGGGACGATACTACGAGCAGTACGTC. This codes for CASSPGQGRYYEQYV.

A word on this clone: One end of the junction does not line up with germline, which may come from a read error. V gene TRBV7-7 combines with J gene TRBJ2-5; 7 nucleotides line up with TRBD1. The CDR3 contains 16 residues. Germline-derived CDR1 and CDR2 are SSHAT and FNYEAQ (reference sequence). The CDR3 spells CASSLGPGGLGETQYF. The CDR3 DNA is TGTGCTAGCAGCTTAGGCCCAGGGGGTTTAGGAGAGACCCAGTACTTC.

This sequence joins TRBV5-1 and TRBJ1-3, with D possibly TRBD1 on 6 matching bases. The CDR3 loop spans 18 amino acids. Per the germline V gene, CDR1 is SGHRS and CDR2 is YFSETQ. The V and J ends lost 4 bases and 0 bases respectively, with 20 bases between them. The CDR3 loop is CASSPIGGPLSSGNTIYF. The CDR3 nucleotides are TGCGCCAGCAGCCCCATAGGGGGACCCCTTTCCTCTGGAAACACCATATATTTT.

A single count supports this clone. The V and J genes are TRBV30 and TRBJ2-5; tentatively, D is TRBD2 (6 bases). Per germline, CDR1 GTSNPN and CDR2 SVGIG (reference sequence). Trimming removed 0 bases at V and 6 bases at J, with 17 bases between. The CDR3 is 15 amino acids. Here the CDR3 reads CAWSVWSGPSQTQYF. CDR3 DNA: TGTGCCTGGAGTGTATGGAGCGGGCCCTCGCAGACCCAGTACTTC.

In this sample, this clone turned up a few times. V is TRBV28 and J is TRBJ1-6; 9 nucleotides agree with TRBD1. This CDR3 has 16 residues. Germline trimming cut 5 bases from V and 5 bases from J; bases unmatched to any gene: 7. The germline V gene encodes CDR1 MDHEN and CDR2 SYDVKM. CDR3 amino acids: CASSPPTGGNNSPLHF. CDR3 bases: TGTGCCAGCAGTCCCCCGACAGGGGGGAATAATTCACCCCTCCACTTT.

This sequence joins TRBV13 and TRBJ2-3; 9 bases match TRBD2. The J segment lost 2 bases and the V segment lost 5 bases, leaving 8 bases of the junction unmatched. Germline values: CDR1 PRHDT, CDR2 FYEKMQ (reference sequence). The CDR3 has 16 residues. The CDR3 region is CASSVPTSGPTDTQYF. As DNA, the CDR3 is TGTGCCAGCAGCGTACCGACTAGCGGACCCACAGATACGCAGTATTTT.

CDR3 residues: CASRRDKAKNIQYF. CDR3 nucleotide sequence: TGTGCCAGCAGACGGGACAAGGCCAAAAACATTCAGTACTTC. The chain recombines TRBV6-1 with TRBJ2-4, with D possibly matching TRBD1 (6 bases). The V gene's germline CDR1 is MNHNS and CDR2 SASEGT. CDR3 length equals 14 residues. Trimming left V 6 bases short and J 1 base short, with 10 bases between.